The clone carrying this TCR beta chain was seen at least ten times. Its antigen is unidentified. The entry originates in a study of blood T cells in healthy people across ages. The length of the CDR3 is 13 residues. CDR1 and CDR2 from the germline V gene are MNHEY and SVGEGT. The V segment lost 6 bases and the J segment 9 bases; nucleotides outside the gene matches: 7. Study findings and constraints: Estimated diversity across one million T cells was deemed an underestimate.

A second roughly 7 to 11 cycle PCR used barcoded and J-beta primers. TCRdb itself ran the 5' RACE reads through MiXCR, one entry per CDR3 protein. Among 850,000 or so distinct CDR3 sequences, more than 25% were seen once, and the ten largest hold roughly 17%. This clonotype was obtained from a woman aged 80 or older in good health. The chain couples TRBV6-2 or TRBV6-3 to TRBJ2-1; 8 bases match TRBD2. The sample comprised blood. The DNA of the CDR3 is TGTGCCAGCAGGCCCCCGGGGGGGGCTGAGCAGTTCTTC. It specifies CASRPPGGAEQFF.